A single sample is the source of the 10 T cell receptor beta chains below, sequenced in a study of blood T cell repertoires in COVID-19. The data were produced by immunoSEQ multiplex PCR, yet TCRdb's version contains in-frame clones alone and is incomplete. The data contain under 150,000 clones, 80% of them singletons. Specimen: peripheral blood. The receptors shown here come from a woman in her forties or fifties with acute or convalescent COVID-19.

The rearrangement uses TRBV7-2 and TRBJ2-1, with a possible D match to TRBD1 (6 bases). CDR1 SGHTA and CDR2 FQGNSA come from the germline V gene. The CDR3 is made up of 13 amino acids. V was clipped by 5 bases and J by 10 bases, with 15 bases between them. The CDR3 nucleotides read TGTGCCAGCAGCCAACAGGGCGCCGGGGAGCAGTTCTTC. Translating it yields CASSQQGAGEQFF.

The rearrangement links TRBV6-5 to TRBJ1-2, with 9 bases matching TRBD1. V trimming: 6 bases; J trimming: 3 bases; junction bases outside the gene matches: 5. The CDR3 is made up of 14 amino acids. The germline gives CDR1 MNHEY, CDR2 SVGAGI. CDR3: CASRTGGTYYGYTF. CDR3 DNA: TGTGCCAGCAGGACAGGGGGGACTTACTATGGCTACACCTTC.

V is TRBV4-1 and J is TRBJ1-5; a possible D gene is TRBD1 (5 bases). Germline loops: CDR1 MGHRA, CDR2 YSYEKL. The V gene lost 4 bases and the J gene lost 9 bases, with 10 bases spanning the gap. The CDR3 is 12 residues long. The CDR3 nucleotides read TGCGCCAGCAGCCCAGGAGGGGCGCCCCAGCATTTT. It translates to CASSPGGAPQHF.

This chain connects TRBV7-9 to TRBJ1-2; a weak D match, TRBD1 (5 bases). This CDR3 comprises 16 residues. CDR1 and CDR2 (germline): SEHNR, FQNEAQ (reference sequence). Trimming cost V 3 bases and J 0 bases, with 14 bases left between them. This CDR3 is CASSFGDSISNYGYTF. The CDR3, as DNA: TGTGCCAGCAGCTTCGGAGACAGCATTTCTAACTATGGCTACACCTTC.

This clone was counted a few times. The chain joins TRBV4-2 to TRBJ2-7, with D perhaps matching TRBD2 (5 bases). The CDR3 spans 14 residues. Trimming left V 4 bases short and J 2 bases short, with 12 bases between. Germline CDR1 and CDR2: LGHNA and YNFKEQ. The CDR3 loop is CASSPEGPAYEQYF. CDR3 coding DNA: TGTGCCAGCAGCCCAGAGGGCCCAGCCTACGAGCAGTACTTC.

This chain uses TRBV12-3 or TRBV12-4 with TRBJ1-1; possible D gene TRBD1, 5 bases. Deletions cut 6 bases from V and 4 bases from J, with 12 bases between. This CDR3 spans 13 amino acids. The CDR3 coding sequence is TGTGCCAGCAGCCACGTCGGGGGCACTGAAGCTTTCTTT. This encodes CASSHVGGTEAFF.

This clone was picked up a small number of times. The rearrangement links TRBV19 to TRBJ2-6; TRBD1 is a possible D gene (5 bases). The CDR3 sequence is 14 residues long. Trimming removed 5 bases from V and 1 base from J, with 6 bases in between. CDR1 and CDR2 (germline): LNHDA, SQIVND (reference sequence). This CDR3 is CASSSGSGANVLTF. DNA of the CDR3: TGTGCCAGTAGTTCAGGGTCTGGGGCCAACGTCCTGACTTTC.

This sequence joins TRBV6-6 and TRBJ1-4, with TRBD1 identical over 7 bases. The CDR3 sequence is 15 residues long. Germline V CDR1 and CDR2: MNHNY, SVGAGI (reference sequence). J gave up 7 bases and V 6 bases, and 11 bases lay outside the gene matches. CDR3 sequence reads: CASRPRQGGSEKLFF. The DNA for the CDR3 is TGTGCCAGCAGACCCCGACAGGGCGGAAGTGAAAAACTGTTTTTT.

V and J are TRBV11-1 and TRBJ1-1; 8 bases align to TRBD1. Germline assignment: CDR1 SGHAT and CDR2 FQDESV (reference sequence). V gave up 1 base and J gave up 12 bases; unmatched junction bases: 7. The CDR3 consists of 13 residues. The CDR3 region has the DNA TGTGCCAGCAGCTTAGTGACAGGGGATCGATCTTTCTTT. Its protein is CASSLVTGDRSFF.

CDR3 DNA sequence: TGTGCCAGTAGTATAGGTCTAGGGGCTGAAGCTTTCTTT. Protein: CASSIGLGAEAFF. The chain links TRBV19 to TRBJ1-1, with D maybe TRBD1 (5 bases). The CDR3 is 13 amino acids. Germline V gives CDR1 LNHDA, CDR2 SQIVND (reference sequence). The V end lost 1 base, the J end lost 6 bases, and 9 bases lay between the germline ends.